This is a list of T cell receptor beta chains from one sample in a study of T cell changes during pregnancy in multiple sclerosis. Sequenced by immunoSEQ multiplex PCR; TCRdb stores in-frame clones only, minus some. This table holds tens of thousands of clones, roughly nine tenths found once. The sample consisted of CD4+ T cells from peripheral blood mononuclear cells, taken in the second trimester of pregnancy. Every receptor here comes from a female donor with multiple sclerosis, enrolled in a pregnancy study. Each CDR3 is given with its conserved first and last residue. Fields, in order: CDR3 length, V gene, D gene, J gene, clone size, CDR3 DNA, CDR3 protein. D genes are given only for firm matches. Size is omitted from some rows. Given values are once, few, many or a class for expanded clones.

len: 13; v_gene: TRBV7-6; d_gene: -; j_gene: TRBJ2-1; abundance: once; CDR3nt: TGTGCCAGCAGCTTACTCCGAACAAATGAGCAGTTCTTC; CDR3aa: CASSLLRTNEQFF
len: 14; v_gene: TRBV7-9; d_gene: -; j_gene: TRBJ2-1; abundance: -; CDR3nt: TGTGCCAGCAGCTTAGGGGGGGGCGGGGACCGCGAATTCTTC; CDR3aa: CASSLGGGGDREFF
len: 13; v_gene: TRBV30; d_gene: -; j_gene: TRBJ1-1; abundance: -; CDR3nt: TGTGCCTGGAACGTAGCCGCGAACACTGAAGCTTTCTTT; CDR3aa: CAWNVAANTEAFF
len: 14; v_gene: TRBV5-6; d_gene: -; j_gene: TRBJ2-5; abundance: -; CDR3nt: TGTGCCAGCAGCTTGGCCAACAGCCAAGAGACCCAGTACTTC; CDR3aa: CASSLANSQETQYF
len: 17; v_gene: TRBV7-3; d_gene: TRBD1; j_gene: TRBJ2-5; abundance: once; CDR3nt: TGTGCCAGCGCCTTACTCCCGGGACAGATGAACCAAGAGACCCAGTACTTC; CDR3aa: CASALLPGQMNQETQYF
len: 19; v_gene: TRBV5-1; d_gene: TRBD2; j_gene: TRBJ2-5; abundance: -; CDR3nt: TGCGCCAGCAGCTTCGGAGGGACTAGCGGGGGGGGGACCCAAGAGACCCAGTACTTC; CDR3aa: CASSFGGTSGGGTQETQYF
len: 15; v_gene: TRBV5-5; d_gene: -; j_gene: TRBJ2-7; abundance: -; CDR3nt: TGTGCCAGCAGCTCAAGTGCAGGGCCCTCCTACGAGCAGTACTTC; CDR3aa: CASSSSAGPSYEQYF
len: 17; v_gene: TRBV7-2; d_gene: -; j_gene: TRBJ2-2; abundance: -; CDR3nt: TGTGCCAGCAGCTTCGGGTCATTAAGATCCGCCCCCGGGGAGCTGTTTTTT; CDR3aa: CASSFGSLRSAPGELFF
len: 15; v_gene: TRBV18; d_gene: -; j_gene: TRBJ1-5; abundance: -; CDR3nt: TGTGCCAGCTCACAGCAGGGGATAGGCAATCAGCCCCAGCATTTT; CDR3aa: CASSQQGIGNQPQHF
len: 12; v_gene: TRBV30; d_gene: -; j_gene: TRBJ2-5; abundance: -; CDR3nt: TGTGCCTGGAGTGTAATTCCCGCGGCCCAGTACTTC; CDR3aa: CAWSVIPAAQYF
len: 15; v_gene: TRBV7-2; d_gene: TRBD1; j_gene: TRBJ2-7; abundance: -; CDR3nt: TGTGCCAGCAGCTTACAAGGGGGCGCCCCCTACGAGCAGTACTTC; CDR3aa: CASSLQGGAPYEQYF
len: 13; v_gene: TRBV11-2; d_gene: -; j_gene: TRBJ1-6; abundance: -; CDR3nt: TGTGCCAGCAGCTCTCAAGGAGAGGCACCCCTCCACTTT; CDR3aa: CASSSQGEAPLHF
len: 12; v_gene: TRBV30; d_gene: -; j_gene: TRBJ1-5; abundance: once; CDR3nt: TGTGCCTGGAGTGTACGGGGACAGCCCCAGCATTTT; CDR3aa: CAWSVRGQPQHF
len: 12; v_gene: TRBV10-3; d_gene: -; j_gene: TRBJ2-2; abundance: -; CDR3nt: TGTGCCTCCGGACATAACACCGGGGAGCTGTTTTTT; CDR3aa: CASGHNTGELFF
len: 14; v_gene: TRBV5-1; d_gene: -; j_gene: TRBJ1-1; abundance: -; CDR3nt: TGCGCCAGCAGCTTGGGGCAGGGCAGCAATGAAGCTTTCTTT; CDR3aa: CASSLGQGSNEAFF
len: 14; v_gene: TRBV7-9; d_gene: TRBD1; j_gene: TRBJ1-5; abundance: -; CDR3nt: TGTGCCAGCAGCCTCGGGACAGTGGATCAGCCCCAGCATTTT; CDR3aa: CASSLGTVDQPQHF
len: 13; v_gene: TRBV5-1; d_gene: -; j_gene: TRBJ1-1; abundance: -; CDR3nt: TGCGCCAGCAGCCCTGAATACAGGGCGGGAGCTTTCTTT; CDR3aa: CASSPEYRAGAFF
len: 13; v_gene: TRBV6-5; d_gene: -; j_gene: TRBJ1-5; abundance: -; CDR3nt: TGTGCCAGCAGTTGGGGGCCTTATCAGCCCCAGCATTTT; CDR3aa: CASSWGPYQPQHF
len: 13; v_gene: TRBV10-1; d_gene: -; j_gene: TRBJ2-1; abundance: -; CDR3nt: TGCGCCAGCTCGCTACAAGAAAGAGGTGAGCAGTTCTTC; CDR3aa: CASSLQERGEQFF
len: 15; v_gene: TRBV7-9; d_gene: -; j_gene: TRBJ1-5; abundance: -; CDR3nt: TGTGCCAGCAGCGCCTCGGGGGGGAGTACGGAGCCCCAGCATTTT; CDR3aa: CASSASGGSTEPQHF
len: 13; v_gene: TRBV28; d_gene: TRBD1; j_gene: TRBJ1-2; abundance: -; CDR3nt: TGTGCCAGCAGTCTAGACAGGGGAAATGGCTACACCTTC; CDR3aa: CASSLDRGNGYTF
len: 13; v_gene: TRBV6-1; d_gene: -; j_gene: TRBJ1-1; abundance: -; CDR3nt: TGTGCCAGCAGTGAAAGAAGCCCCCCTGAAGCTTTCTTT; CDR3aa: CASSERSPPEAFF
len: 14; v_gene: TRBV4-3; d_gene: -; j_gene: TRBJ1-3; abundance: -; CDR3nt: TGCGCCAGCAGCCAAGGTCGCGCTGGAAACACCATATATTTT; CDR3aa: CASSQGRAGNTIYF
len: 14; v_gene: TRBV7-2; d_gene: -; j_gene: TRBJ1-2; abundance: -; CDR3nt: TGTGCCAGCAGCTTAGAGCCCGGGGTTGGGGGCTACACCTTC; CDR3aa: CASSLEPGVGGYTF
len: 17; v_gene: TRBV5-8; d_gene: -; j_gene: TRBJ2-6; abundance: -; CDR3nt: TGTGCCAGCACCCTCCTGGTTCAGGTCCCTGGGGCCAACGTCCTGACTTTC; CDR3aa: CASTLLVQVPGANVLTF
len: 15; v_gene: TRBV30; d_gene: TRBD1; j_gene: TRBJ2-2; abundance: -; CDR3nt: TGTGCCTGGAGTGTTCGACAGGGGGCGGCCGGGGAGCTGTTTTTT; CDR3aa: CAWSVRQGAAGELFF
len: 13; v_gene: TRBV29-1; d_gene: -; j_gene: TRBJ1-1; abundance: -; CDR3nt: TGCAGCGGAACTCTCCCCGAGAACACTGAAGCTTTCTTT; CDR3aa: CSGTLPENTEAFF
len: 16; v_gene: TRBV18; d_gene: TRBD1; j_gene: TRBJ2-7; abundance: -; CDR3nt: TGTGCCAGCTCACCACCCCTGGGACAGGGGACCTACGAGCAGTACTTC; CDR3aa: CASSPPLGQGTYEQYF